This T cell receptor (beta chain) derives from a study of tumor-infiltrating lymphocytes in primary liver carcinoma. About the research overall: Patients had primary liver carcinoma treated by surgical resection. These were node-negative, non-metastatic T1-T3 tumors of about 4 to 11 cm. The study included patients who were men and women aged 30 to 69 years.

Researchers drew blood RNA from unsorted whole blood and extracted germline DNA as well. As for this clonotype: Because the CDR3 is missing its conserved closing phenylalanine or tryptophan, this is likely a read error.

This CDR3 is 13 amino acids long. Per germline, CDR1 SGHAT and CDR2 FQNNGV. A constant-region primer primed TCR beta cDNA synthesis from 400 to 600 ng of total RNA. ARM-PCR, slightly modified, supplied the TCR beta libraries through three nested multiplex PCR rounds. Both of the initial two PCR rounds ran for around 9 cycles and employed TRBV1-TRBV30 forward primers alongside a C-beta reverse primer. TCRdb re-called the multiplex PCR reads with MiXCR, one entry per CDR3 protein. The sample holds approximately 330,000 distinct CDR3 sequences, less than 75% seen once. This receptor was identified in a middle-aged man with primary liver carcinoma and hepatitis B virus infection. The genes are TRBV11-2 and TRBJ2-2; D is perhaps TRBD1 (5 bases). The specimen sequenced was peripheral blood. The chain's CDR3 is CVNKGINTGELFS. CDR3 coding DNA: TGTGTCAACAAGGGGATTAACACCGGGGAGCTGTTTTCT.